Listed below are T cell receptor beta chains from one sample, sequenced in a study of T-cell memory formation after mild COVID-19. Each CDR3 protein is one row after TCRdb ran MiXCR on the 5' RACE reads. The sample has about 320,000 distinct CDR3 sequences; 14% are singletons. The source material was PBMCs or a T cell subset sorted from them (not recorded which). These receptors all come from a man aged 18 to 30 who had mild COVID-19 (a few samples of this study predate the infection). Cell type and time point are not known. Both conserved end residues are part of each CDR3. D genes are given only for firm matches. Expanded clones are given a class, and other clones once, few, many or no size at all.

j_gene: TRBJ2-2
v_gene: TRBV6-2/TRBV6-3
d_gene: TRBD2
abundance: many
CDR3aa: CASSRTWTSGGDTGELFF
CDR3nt: TGTGCCAGCAGCAGAACCTGGACTAGCGGGGGAGACACCGGGGAGCTGTTTTTT

j_gene: TRBJ2-5
v_gene: TRBV2
d_gene: -
abundance: many
CDR3aa: CASMDSSPRETQYF
CDR3nt: TGTGCCAGCATGGACAGCTCCCCTAGAGAGACCCAGTACTTC

j_gene: TRBJ2-3
v_gene: TRBV5-5
d_gene: TRBD2
abundance: -
CDR3aa: CASSLDSPRGGHTDTQYF
CDR3nt: TGTGCCAGCAGCTTGGATTCCCCTCGGGGGGGGCACACAGATACGCAGTATTTT

j_gene: TRBJ2-1
v_gene: TRBV2
d_gene: -
abundance: -
CDR3aa: CASKEGLYEQFF
CDR3nt: TGTGCCAGCAAAGAGGGACTTTATGAGCAGTTCTTC

j_gene: TRBJ1-1
v_gene: TRBV5-5
d_gene: TRBD1
abundance: few
CDR3aa: CASSRGQFAYTEAFF
CDR3nt: TGTGCCAGCAGCCGGGGACAGTTCGCCTACACTGAAGCTTTCTTT

j_gene: TRBJ1-1
v_gene: TRBV10-3
d_gene: -
abundance: -
CDR3aa: CAISGTEWTNTEAFF
CDR3nt: TGTGCCATCAGTGGGACAGAATGGACAAACACTGAAGCTTTCTTT

j_gene: TRBJ2-7
v_gene: TRBV4-2
d_gene: TRBD1
abundance: -
CDR3aa: CASSQVGQGAYEQYF
CDR3nt: TGTGCCAGCAGCCAAGTAGGACAGGGGGCCTACGAGCAGTACTTC

j_gene: TRBJ2-5
v_gene: TRBV5-1
d_gene: TRBD1
abundance: -
CDR3aa: CASSFGRRTGDQETQYF
CDR3nt: TGCGCCAGCAGCTTTGGAAGACGGACAGGCGACCAAGAGACCCAGTACTTC

j_gene: TRBJ1-2
v_gene: TRBV29-1
d_gene: -
abundance: few
CDR3aa: CSVMMTGGYTF
CDR3nt: TGCAGCGTAATGATGACAGGTGGCTACACCTTC

j_gene: TRBJ2-5
v_gene: TRBV7-2
d_gene: -
abundance: many
CDR3aa: CASSLGGSQETQYF
CDR3nt: TGTGCCAGCAGCTTAGGAGGAAGCCAAGAGACCCAGTACTTC

j_gene: TRBJ1-1
v_gene: TRBV6-2/TRBV6-3
d_gene: TRBD1
abundance: few
CDR3aa: CASRALTGDGTEAFF
CDR3nt: TGTGCCAGCCGCGCTCTGACAGGGGATGGGACTGAAGCTTTCTTT

j_gene: TRBJ2-1
v_gene: TRBV18
d_gene: TRBD2
abundance: -
CDR3aa: CASSPTSGDLNEQFF
CDR3nt: TGTGCCAGCTCACCGACTAGCGGGGACCTCAATGAGCAGTTCTTC

j_gene: TRBJ1-1
v_gene: TRBV4-3
d_gene: TRBD1
abundance: few
CDR3aa: CASSPTPIATGDGRTEAFF
CDR3nt: TGCGCCAGCAGCCCTACCCCCATAGCAACAGGGGACGGACGCACTGAAGCTTTCTTT

j_gene: TRBJ1-5
v_gene: TRBV28
d_gene: -
abundance: once
CDR3aa: CASSLYGIMEPQHF
CDR3nt: TGTGCCAGCAGTTTATATGGGATTATGGAGCCCCAGCATTTT

j_gene: TRBJ2-2
v_gene: TRBV10-3
d_gene: -
abundance: -
CDR3aa: CAISGTSDGELFF
CDR3nt: TGTGCCATCAGTGGAACTAGTGACGGGGAGCTGTTTTTT

j_gene: TRBJ2-1
v_gene: TRBV10-2
d_gene: -
abundance: -
CDR3aa: CAARGPHNEQFF
CDR3nt: TGCGCCGCGCGGGGCCCCCACAATGAGCAGTTCTTC

j_gene: TRBJ2-5
v_gene: TRBV4-1
d_gene: -
abundance: few
CDR3aa: CASSQGWQTGETQYF
CDR3nt: TGCGCCAGCAGCCAAGGTTGGCAGACTGGAGAGACCCAGTACTTC

j_gene: TRBJ2-7
v_gene: TRBV29-1
d_gene: -
abundance: few
CDR3aa: CSALGGEQYF
CDR3nt: TGCAGCGCCCTGGGCGGGGAGCAGTACTTC

j_gene: TRBJ1-3
v_gene: TRBV7-8
d_gene: -
abundance: many
CDR3aa: CASSLGNYRVKGNTIYF
CDR3nt: TGTGCCAGCAGCTTAGGCAACTACCGGGTTAAAGGAAACACCATATATTTT

j_gene: TRBJ2-1
v_gene: TRBV7-9
d_gene: -
abundance: -
CDR3aa: CASRPRGSSYNEQFF
CDR3nt: TGTGCCAGCAGACCTCGGGGGAGCTCCTACAATGAGCAGTTCTTC

j_gene: TRBJ2-5
v_gene: TRBV7-6
d_gene: TRBD1
abundance: few
CDR3aa: CASSTPTGGGVETQYF
CDR3nt: TGTGCCAGCAGCACTCCGACAGGGGGAGGTGTGGAGACCCAGTACTTC

j_gene: TRBJ2-3
v_gene: TRBV5-1
d_gene: -
abundance: many
CDR3aa: CASSLGRSTDTQYF
CDR3nt: TGTGCCAGCAGCTTGGGACGCAGCACAGATACGCAGTATTTT

j_gene: TRBJ1-5
v_gene: TRBV4-3
d_gene: -
abundance: many
CDR3aa: CASSQDSLNQPQHF
CDR3nt: TGCGCCAGCAGCCAAGATAGTCTCAATCAGCCCCAGCATTTT

j_gene: TRBJ2-1
v_gene: TRBV2
d_gene: -
abundance: few
CDR3aa: CASSDRTKIMNEQFF
CDR3nt: TGTGCCAGCAGTGATAGGACTAAAATAATGAATGAGCAGTTCTTC

j_gene: TRBJ2-2
v_gene: TRBV5-1
d_gene: -
abundance: -
CDR3aa: CASNPNTGELFF
CDR3nt: TGCGCCAGCAACCCAAACACCGGGGAGCTGTTTTTT

j_gene: TRBJ2-3
v_gene: TRBV4-1
d_gene: -
abundance: few
CDR3aa: CASSQPTASSNTQYF
CDR3nt: TGCGCCAGCAGCCAGCCGACCGCTTCTAGTAATACGCAGTATTTT

j_gene: TRBJ2-3
v_gene: TRBV5-1
d_gene: -
abundance: -
CDR3aa: CASSPDGMSARTDTQYF
CDR3nt: TGCGCCAGCAGCCCCGATGGGATGAGCGCTCGCACAGATACGCAGTATTTT

j_gene: TRBJ1-6
v_gene: TRBV10-2
d_gene: -
abundance: few
CDR3aa: CASTSPGVSPLHF
CDR3nt: TGCGCCAGCACCTCACCAGGGGTTTCACCCCTCCACTTT

j_gene: TRBJ2-5
v_gene: TRBV28
d_gene: -
abundance: few
CDR3aa: CASSLHGALETQYF
CDR3nt: TGTGCCAGCAGCCTGCATGGTGCTCTAGAGACCCAGTACTTC

j_gene: TRBJ2-1
v_gene: TRBV27
d_gene: TRBD2
abundance: -
CDR3aa: CASSVLAGSYNEQFF
CDR3nt: TGTGCCAGCAGTGTACTAGCGGGGTCCTACAATGAGCAGTTCTTC

j_gene: TRBJ1-4
v_gene: TRBV29-1
d_gene: -
abundance: -
CDR3aa: CSVQAYNEKLFF
CDR3nt: TGCAGCGTTCAGGCGTATAATGAAAAACTGTTTTTT

j_gene: TRBJ2-1
v_gene: TRBV4-3
d_gene: -
abundance: many
CDR3aa: CASSQVPENEQFF
CDR3nt: TGCGCCAGCAGCCAAGTCCCCGAGAATGAGCAGTTCTTC